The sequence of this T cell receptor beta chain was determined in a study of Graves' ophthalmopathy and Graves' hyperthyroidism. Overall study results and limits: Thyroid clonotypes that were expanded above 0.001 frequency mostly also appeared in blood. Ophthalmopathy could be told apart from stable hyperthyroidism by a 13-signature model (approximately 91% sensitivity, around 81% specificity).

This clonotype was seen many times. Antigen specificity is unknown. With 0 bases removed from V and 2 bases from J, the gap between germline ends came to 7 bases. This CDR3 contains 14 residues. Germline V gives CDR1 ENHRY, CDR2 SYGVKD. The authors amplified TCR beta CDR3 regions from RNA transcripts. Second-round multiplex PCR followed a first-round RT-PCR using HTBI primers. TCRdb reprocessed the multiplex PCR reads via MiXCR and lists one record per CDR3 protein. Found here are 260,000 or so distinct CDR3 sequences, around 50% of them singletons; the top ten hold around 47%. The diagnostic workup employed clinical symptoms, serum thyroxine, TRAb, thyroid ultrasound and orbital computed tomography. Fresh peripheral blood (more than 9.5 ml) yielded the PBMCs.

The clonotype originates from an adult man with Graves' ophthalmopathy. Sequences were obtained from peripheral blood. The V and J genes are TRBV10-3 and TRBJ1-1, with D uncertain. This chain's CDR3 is CAISESKRNTEAFF. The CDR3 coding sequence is TGTGCCATCAGTGAGTCGAAGCGTAACACTGAAGCTTTCTTT.